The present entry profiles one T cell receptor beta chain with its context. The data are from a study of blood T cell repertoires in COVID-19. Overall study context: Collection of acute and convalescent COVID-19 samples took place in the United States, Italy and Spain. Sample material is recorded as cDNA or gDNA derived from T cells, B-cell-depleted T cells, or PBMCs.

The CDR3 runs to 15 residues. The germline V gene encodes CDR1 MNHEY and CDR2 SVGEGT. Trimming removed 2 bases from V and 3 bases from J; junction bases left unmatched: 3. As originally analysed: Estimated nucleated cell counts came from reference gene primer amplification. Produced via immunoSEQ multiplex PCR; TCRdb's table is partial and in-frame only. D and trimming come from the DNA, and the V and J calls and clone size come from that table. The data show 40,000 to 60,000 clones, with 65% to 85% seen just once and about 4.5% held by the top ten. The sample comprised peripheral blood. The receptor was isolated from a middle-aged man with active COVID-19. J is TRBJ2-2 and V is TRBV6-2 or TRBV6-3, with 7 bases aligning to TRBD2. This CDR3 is CASSYIAGHTGELFF. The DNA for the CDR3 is TGTGCCAGCAGTTACATAGCGGGCCACACCGGGGAGCTGTTTTTT.